The rows below give T cell receptor beta chains drawn from one sample of a study of Ad26.COV2.S vaccination and SARS-CoV-2 variants. TCRdb's table, derived via immunoSEQ multiplex PCR, lists solely in-frame clones and lacks some. The profile shows roughly 420,000 clones, around nine tenths of them singletons. The sequences come from peripheral blood, collected in a trial of Ad26.COV2.S vaccine versus placebo. The receptors derive from a person aged 18 to 65 who received the Ad26.COV2.S COVID-19 vaccine or a placebo. CDR3s include the opening cysteine and the closing phenylalanine or tryptophan. A D gene is named only where the DNA matches it firmly. Clone size appears in some rows only: once, few, many, or a class for an expanded clone.

D gene	V gene	J gene	clone size	CDR3 protein	CDR3 DNA
.	TRBV10-1	TRBJ2-3	.	CASQGATDTQYF	TGCGCCAGCCAAGGAGCTACAGATACGCAGTATTTT
TRBD2	TRBV4-3	TRBJ2-1	.	CASSQNRGLAGSYNEQFF	TGCGCCAGCAGCCAAAATCGGGGACTAGCGGGCTCCTACAATGAGCAGTTCTTC
.	TRBV5-1	TRBJ2-7	.	CASSSPGPLSYEQYF	TGCGCCAGCAGCTCACCCGGGCCCCTCTCCTACGAGCAGTACTTC
.	TRBV5-6	TRBJ2-3	.	CASSNVDTQYF	TGTGCCAGCAGCAACGTAGATACGCAGTATTTT
.	TRBV4-1	TRBJ2-7	once	CASSQVGYEQYF	TGCGCCAGCAGCCAAGTTGGTTACGAGCAGTACTTC
.	TRBV28	TRBJ2-7	.	CASSPPPAAYEQYF	TGTGCCAGCAGTCCCCCCCCCGCAGCCTACGAGCAGTACTTC
.	TRBV11-2	TRBJ2-5	.	CASTVPVGSETQYF	TGTGCCAGCACCGTCCCGGTCGGTTCTGAGACCCAGTACTTC
.	TRBV28	TRBJ1-2	once	CASSRSGVLSYGYTF	TGTGCCAGCAGCCGTTCGGGGGTATTAAGCTATGGCTACACCTTC
.	TRBV5-5	TRBJ2-3	.	CASTGGLRENTQYF	TGTGCCAGTACCGGCGGGCTGAGGGAAAATACGCAGTATTTT
.	TRBV9	TRBJ2-2	.	CASSVAGPAALSGELFF	TGTGCCAGCAGCGTAGCAGGGCCAGCGGCCTTGAGCGGGGAGCTGTTTTTT
.	TRBV13	TRBJ1-6	.	CASSLKHRRGMGSPLHF	TGTGCCAGCAGCCTAAAGCATAGGAGGGGAATGGGTTCACCCCTCCACTTT
TRBD1	TRBV11-3	TRBJ2-1	.	CASSLSGDRGSNEQFF	TGTGCCAGCAGCTTAAGTGGTGACAGGGGGAGCAATGAGCAGTTCTTC
.	TRBV4-2	TRBJ1-2	.	CASSQGVNYGYTF	TGTGCCAGCAGCCAAGGGGTGAACTATGGCTACACCTTC
.	TRBV2	TRBJ1-2	few	CASSADRMGYGYTF	TGTGCCAGCAGTGCTGACAGGATGGGCTATGGCTACACCTTC
.	TRBV7-8	TRBJ1-2	.	CASSLGRPLDGYTF	TGTGCCAGCAGCTTAGGACGTCCGTTGGATGGCTACACCTTC
TRBD1	TRBV5-1	TRBJ2-7	once	CASRPGQGALGEQYF	TGCGCCAGCCGTCCGGGACAGGGGGCGCTCGGCGAGCAGTACTTC
.	TRBV7-6	TRBJ1-4	.	CASSSSRGREGEKLFF	TGTGCCAGCAGCTCTTCTAGGGGTCGAGAGGGTGAAAAACTGTTTTTT
.	TRBV5-4	TRBJ2-2	.	CASSLAHNYYTGELFF	TGTGCCAGCAGCTTGGCCCATAACTACTATACCGGGGAGCTGTTTTTT
TRBD1	TRBV30	TRBJ2-2	.	CAWSVLTGGNTGELFF	TGTGCCTGGAGTGTCCTGACAGGGGGGAACACCGGGGAGCTGTTTTTT
.	TRBV27	TRBJ2-7	.	CASSLSLDPGYEQYF	TGTGCCAGCAGTTTATCTCTAGACCCTGGCTACGAGCAGTACTTC
TRBD2	TRBV3-1/TRBV3-2	TRBJ2-5	.	CASSQGVSTSGGTQETQYF	TGTGCCAGCAGCCAAGGGGTATCGACTAGCGGGGGAACTCAAGAGACCCAGTACTTC
.	TRBV27	TRBJ1-2	.	CASSPTTGVNYGYTF	TGTGCCAGCAGCCCTACCACGGGGGTTAACTATGGCTACACCTTC
TRBD1	TRBV5-1	TRBJ2-2	.	CASSLARGGRTGELFF	TGCGCCAGCAGCTTGGCGAGAGGGGGCCGCACCGGGGAGCTGTTTTTT
.	TRBV14	TRBJ2-7	.	CASSQDGVAVTYEQYF	TGTGCCAGCAGCCAAGACGGAGTAGCGGTTACCTACGAGCAGTACTTC
.	TRBV28	TRBJ2-7	.	CASRPTGTPEQYF	TGTGCCAGCAGACCGACCGGGACACCAGAGCAGTACTTC